This entry lists 2 T cell receptor beta chains sequenced from one sample in a study of OX40 agonist ivuxolimab in advanced cancers. Sequencing used immunoSEQ multiplex PCR; TCRdb keeps in-frame clones, though not all of them. The table shows 65,000 to 90,000 clones, with about 86% occurring only once. Source: CD4+ or CD8+ T cells sorted from blood, taken in a trial of the OX40 agonist ivuxolimab. The receptors shown here come from an adult with an advanced solid tumor such as melanoma, head and neck, liver or kidney cancer.

The rearrangement links TRBV5-4 to TRBJ2-3, with D possibly TRBD2 on 5 matching bases. This CDR3 has 15 residues. Trimming cost V 2 bases and J 2 bases, with 12 bases left between them. Germline lookup yields CDR1 SGHNT and CDR2 YYREEE (reference sequence). CDR3 nucleotide sequence: TGTGCCAGCAGCTTAGGCCCTAGCCCCACAGATACGCAGTATTTT. Amino acids: CASSLGPSPTDTQYF.

The rearrangement uses TRBV5-1 and TRBJ2-3, with TRBD2 identical over 7 bases. After removal of 2 bases from V and 8 bases from J, the junction contained 11 bases not matched to a gene. The CDR3 consists of 15 residues. The V gene's germline CDR1 is SGHRS and CDR2 YFSETQ. The chain's CDR3 is CASSFKGPREGTQYF. The DNA for the CDR3 is TGCGCCAGCAGCTTTAAGGGCCCAAGGGAGGGTACGCAGTATTTT.